This T cell receptor beta chain was identified in a study of post-analysis software for immune sequencing data. Study-wide context: Included courses were relapsing-remitting and secondary progressive multiple sclerosis; progressive-relapsing multiple sclerosis was also included. Findings and caveats of the study: Under F measure analysis, samples from one preparation batch co-clustered strongly. When compared against controls, multiple sclerosis patients showed significantly lower normalized Chao1 diversity.

Note on this clonotype: Its antigen remains unknown.

Unique molecular identifiers featured in each of the TCR beta cDNA libraries. Input populations of 1 to 10 million T cells gave rise to roughly 500,000 cDNA molecules. TCRdb called the PCR reads again in MiXCR, with one record for every CDR3 protein. The repertoire holds about 820,000 distinct CDR3 sequences, with roughly 50% as singletons. The clonotype was recovered from a girl aged 10 to 17 with multiple sclerosis. Input material: blood.

The CDR3 DNA reads as TGTGCCAGCAGCACGCCGGACAGGGTCAAGGGACGTTCCTACAATGAGCAGTTCTTC. Its protein is CASSTPDRVKGRSYNEQFF. This chain joins TRBV7-3 and TRBJ2-1; 8 nucleotides agree with TRBD1. V was clipped by 5 bases and J by 1 base; unmatched bases: 16. The V gene's germline CDR1 is SGHTA and CDR2 FQGTGA. This CDR3 comprises 19 residues.